This T cell receptor (beta chain) came from a study of T-cell reconstitution after alpha-beta-depleted transplantation in children. With respect to this clonotype: The target antigen is unknown.

Findings of the study overall: It was reported that alpha-beta T cells came from several hundred expanded graft clones (about two months after transplant).

Unique molecular identifiers were used to barcode this TCRbeta library. From the PCR reads, TCRdb called clonotypes with MiXCR, one entry per CDR3 protein. The data contain 700,000 to 850,000 distinct CDR3 sequences, around 17% of them singletons. The CDR3 totals 15 residues. Germline CDR1 and CDR2: SGHRS and YFSETQ. The J segment lost 7 bases and the V segment lost 5 bases, leaving 8 bases of the junction unmatched. The chain has TRBV5-1 and TRBJ2-3; 12 bases agree with TRBD2. The source was PBMCs, mostly from graft donor cells, collected 360 days after TCRalphabeta/CD19-depleted stem cell transplant. This clonotype was sampled from a male patient aged 10 to 17 who had a stem cell transplant for acute lymphoblastic leukemia, so the T cells may come from the graft donor. As DNA, the CDR3 is TGCGCCAGCAGGCCTCTAGCGGGAGGGCCACATACGCAGTATTTT. Protein product: CASRPLAGGPHTQYF.